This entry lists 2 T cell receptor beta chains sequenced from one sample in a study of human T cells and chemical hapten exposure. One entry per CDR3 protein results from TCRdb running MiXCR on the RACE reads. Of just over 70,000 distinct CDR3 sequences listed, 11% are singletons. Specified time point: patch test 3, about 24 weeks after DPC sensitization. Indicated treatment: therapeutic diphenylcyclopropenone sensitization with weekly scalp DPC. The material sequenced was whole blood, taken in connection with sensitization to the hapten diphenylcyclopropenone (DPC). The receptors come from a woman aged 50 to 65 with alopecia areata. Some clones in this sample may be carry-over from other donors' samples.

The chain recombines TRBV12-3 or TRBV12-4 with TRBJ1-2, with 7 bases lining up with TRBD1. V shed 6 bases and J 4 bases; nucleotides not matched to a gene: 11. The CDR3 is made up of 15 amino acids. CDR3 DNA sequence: TGTGCCAGCAGCCTAGGGGGACAGCCCATCTATGGCTACACCTTC. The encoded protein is CASSLGGQPIYGYTF.

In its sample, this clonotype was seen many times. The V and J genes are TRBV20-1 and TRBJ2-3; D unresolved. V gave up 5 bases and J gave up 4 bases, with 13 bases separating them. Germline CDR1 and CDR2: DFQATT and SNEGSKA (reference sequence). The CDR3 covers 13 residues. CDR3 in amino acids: CSAGSRAPDTQYF. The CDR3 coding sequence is TGCAGTGCTGGAAGTAGGGCCCCAGATACGCAGTATTTT.